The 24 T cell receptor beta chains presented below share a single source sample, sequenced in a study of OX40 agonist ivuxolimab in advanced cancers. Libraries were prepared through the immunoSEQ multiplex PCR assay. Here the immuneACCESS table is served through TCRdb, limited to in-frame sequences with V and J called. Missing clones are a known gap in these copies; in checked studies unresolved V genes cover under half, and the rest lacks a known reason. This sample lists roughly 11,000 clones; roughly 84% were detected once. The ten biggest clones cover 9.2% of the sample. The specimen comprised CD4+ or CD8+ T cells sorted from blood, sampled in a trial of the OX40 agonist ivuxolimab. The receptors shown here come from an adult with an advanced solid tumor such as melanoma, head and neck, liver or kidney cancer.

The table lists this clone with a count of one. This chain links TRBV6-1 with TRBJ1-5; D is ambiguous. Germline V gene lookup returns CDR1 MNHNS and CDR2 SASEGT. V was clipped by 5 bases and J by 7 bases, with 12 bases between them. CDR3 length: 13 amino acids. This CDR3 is CASSWRSGQPQHF. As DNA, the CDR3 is TGTGCCAGCAGTTGGCGGTCCGGGCAGCCCCAGCATTTT.

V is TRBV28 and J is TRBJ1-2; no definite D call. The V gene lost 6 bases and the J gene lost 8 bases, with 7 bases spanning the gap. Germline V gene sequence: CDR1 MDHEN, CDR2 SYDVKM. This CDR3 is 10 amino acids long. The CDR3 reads CASRDGGYTF. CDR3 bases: TGTGCCAGCAGAGATGGGGGCTACACCTTC.

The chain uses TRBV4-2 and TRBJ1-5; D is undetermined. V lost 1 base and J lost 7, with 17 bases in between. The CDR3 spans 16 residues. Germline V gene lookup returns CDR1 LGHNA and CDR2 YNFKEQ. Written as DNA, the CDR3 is TGTGCCAGCAGCCAAGTAAGGGTTTCCCCCATCCAGCCCCAGCATTTT. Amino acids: CASSQVRVSPIQPQHF.

CDR3 DNA sequence: TGTGCCAGCAGTTGGACAGAGGAGTCCTACAATGAGCAGTTCTTC. Its translation: CASSWTEESYNEQFF. The rearrangement uses TRBV2 and TRBJ2-1, with D tentatively TRBD1 (6 bases). The germline V gene has CDR1 SNHLY and CDR2 FYNNEI. V gave up 5 bases and J gave up 1 base, with 12 bases separating them. The CDR3 has 15 amino acids.

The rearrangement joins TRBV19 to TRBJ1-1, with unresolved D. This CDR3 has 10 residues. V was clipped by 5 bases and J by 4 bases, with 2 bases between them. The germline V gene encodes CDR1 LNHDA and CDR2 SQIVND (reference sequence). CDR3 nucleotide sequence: TGTGCCAGTAGTGCCACTGAAGCTTTCTTT. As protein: CASSATEAFF.

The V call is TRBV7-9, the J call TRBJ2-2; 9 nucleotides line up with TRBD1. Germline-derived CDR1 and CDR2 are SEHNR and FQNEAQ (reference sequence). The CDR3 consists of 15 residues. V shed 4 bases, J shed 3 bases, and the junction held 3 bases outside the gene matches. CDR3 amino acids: CASSSWDRDTGELFF. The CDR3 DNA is TGTGCCAGCAGCTCATGGGACAGGGACACCGGGGAGCTGTTTTTT.

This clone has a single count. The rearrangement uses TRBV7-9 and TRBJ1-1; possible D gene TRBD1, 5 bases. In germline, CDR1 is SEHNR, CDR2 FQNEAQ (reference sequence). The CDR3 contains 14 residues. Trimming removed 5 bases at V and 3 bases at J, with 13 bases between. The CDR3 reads CASSPSWGDTEAFF. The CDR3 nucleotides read TGTGCCAGCAGCCCCTCGTGGGGGGACACTGAAGCTTTCTTT.

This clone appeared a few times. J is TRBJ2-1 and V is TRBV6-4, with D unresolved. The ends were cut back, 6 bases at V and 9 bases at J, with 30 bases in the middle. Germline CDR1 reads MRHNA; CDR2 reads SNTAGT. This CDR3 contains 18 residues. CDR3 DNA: TGTGCCAGCAGGAACGGAAGATTTGAGACCTCGGGCCAAGGTGAGCAGTTCTTC. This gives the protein CASRNGRFETSGQGEQFF.

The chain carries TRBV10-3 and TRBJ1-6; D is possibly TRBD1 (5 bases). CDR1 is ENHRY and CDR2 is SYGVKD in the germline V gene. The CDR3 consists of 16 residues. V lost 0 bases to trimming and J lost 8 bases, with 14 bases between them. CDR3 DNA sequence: TGTGCCATCAGTGAGTCGGGCCAGAGGGGAGATTCACCCCTCCACTTT. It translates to CAISESGQRGDSPLHF.

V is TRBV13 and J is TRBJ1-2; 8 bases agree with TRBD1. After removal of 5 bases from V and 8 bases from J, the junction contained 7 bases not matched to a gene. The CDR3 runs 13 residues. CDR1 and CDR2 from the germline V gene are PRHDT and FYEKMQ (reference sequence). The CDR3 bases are TGTGCCAGCAGCCTAACAGGGGGTGGAGGCTACACCTTC. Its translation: CASSLTGGGGYTF.

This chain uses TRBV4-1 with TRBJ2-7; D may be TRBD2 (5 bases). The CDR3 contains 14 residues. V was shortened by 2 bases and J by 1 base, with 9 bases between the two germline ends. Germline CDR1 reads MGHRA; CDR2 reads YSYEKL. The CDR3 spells CASSQTRGSYEQYF. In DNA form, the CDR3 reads TGCGCCAGCAGCCAAACTAGAGGTTCCTACGAGCAGTACTTC.

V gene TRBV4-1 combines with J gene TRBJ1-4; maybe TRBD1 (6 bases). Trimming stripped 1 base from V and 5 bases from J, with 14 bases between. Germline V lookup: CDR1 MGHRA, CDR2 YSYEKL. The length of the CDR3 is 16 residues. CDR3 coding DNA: TGCGCCAGCAGCCAAGCCGGCGGGGGGCGAAATGAAAAACTGTTTTTT. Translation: CASSQAGGGRNEKLFF.

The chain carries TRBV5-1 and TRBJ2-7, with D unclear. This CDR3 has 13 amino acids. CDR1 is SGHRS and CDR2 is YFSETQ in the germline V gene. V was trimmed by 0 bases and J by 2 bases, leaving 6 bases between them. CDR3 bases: TGCGCCAGCAGCTTGGCCACCGCCTACGAGCAGTACTTC. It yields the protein CASSLATAYEQYF.

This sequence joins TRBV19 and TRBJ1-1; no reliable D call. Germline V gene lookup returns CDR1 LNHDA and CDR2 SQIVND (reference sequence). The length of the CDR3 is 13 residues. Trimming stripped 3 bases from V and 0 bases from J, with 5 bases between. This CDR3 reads CASSITLNTEAFF. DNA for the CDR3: TGTGCCAGTAGTATTACCCTGAACACTGAAGCTTTCTTT.

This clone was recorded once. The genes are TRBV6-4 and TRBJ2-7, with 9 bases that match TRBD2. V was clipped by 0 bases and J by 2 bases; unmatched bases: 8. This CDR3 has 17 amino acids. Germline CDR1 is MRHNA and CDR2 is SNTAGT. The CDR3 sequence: CASSDSKLERGAYEQYF. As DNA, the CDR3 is TGTGCCAGCAGTGACTCGAAGTTGGAGCGGGGGGCCTACGAGCAGTACTTC.

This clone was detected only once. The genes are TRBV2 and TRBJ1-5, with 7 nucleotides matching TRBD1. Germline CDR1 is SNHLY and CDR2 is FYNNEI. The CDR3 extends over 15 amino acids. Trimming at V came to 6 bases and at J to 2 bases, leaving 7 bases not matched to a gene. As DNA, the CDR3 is TGTGCCAGCAGGGCCCCAACAGGGGGCAATCAGCCCCAGCATTTT. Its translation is CASRAPTGGNQPQHF. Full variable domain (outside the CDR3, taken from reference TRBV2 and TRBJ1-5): EPEVTQTPSHQVTQMGQEVILRCVPISNHLYFYWYRQILGQKVEFLVSFYNNEISEKSEIFDDQFSVERPDGSNFTLKIRSTKLEDSAMYFCASRAPTGGNQPQHFGDGTRLSIL.

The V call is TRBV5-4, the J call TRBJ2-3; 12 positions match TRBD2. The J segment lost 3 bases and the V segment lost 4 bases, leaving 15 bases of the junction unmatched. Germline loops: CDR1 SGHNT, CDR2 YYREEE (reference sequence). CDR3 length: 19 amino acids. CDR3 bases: TGTGCCAGCAGCCAAGAAAGTTATGGACTAGCGGGGTTTACAGATACGCAGTATTTT. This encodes CASSQESYGLAGFTDTQYF.

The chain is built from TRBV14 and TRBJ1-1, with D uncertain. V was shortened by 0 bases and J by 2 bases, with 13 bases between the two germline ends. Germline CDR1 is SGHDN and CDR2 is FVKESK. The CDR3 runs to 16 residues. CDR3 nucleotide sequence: TGTGCCAGCAGCCAAGATCAGAGGAATAGAAACACTGAAGCTTTCTTT. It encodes CASSQDQRNRNTEAFF.

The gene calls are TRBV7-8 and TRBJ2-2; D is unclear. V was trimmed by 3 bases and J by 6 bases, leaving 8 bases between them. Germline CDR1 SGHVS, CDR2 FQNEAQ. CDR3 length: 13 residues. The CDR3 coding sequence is TGTGCCAGCAGCTTCGTTGTCTCCGGGGAGCTGTTTTTT. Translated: CASSFVVSGELFF.

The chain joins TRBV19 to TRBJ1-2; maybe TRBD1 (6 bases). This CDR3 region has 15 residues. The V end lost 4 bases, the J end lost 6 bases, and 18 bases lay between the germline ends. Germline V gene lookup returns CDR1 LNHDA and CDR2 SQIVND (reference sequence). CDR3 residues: CASSRASRGPHGYTF. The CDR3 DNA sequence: TGTGCCAGTAGTAGGGCCTCCAGGGGCCCTCATGGCTACACCTTC.

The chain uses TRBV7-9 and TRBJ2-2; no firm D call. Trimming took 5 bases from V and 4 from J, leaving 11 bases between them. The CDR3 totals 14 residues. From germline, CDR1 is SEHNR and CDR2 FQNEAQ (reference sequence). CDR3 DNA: TGTGCCAGCAGCCCAACAGTATCCACCGGGGAGCTGTTTTTT. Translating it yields CASSPTVSTGELFF.

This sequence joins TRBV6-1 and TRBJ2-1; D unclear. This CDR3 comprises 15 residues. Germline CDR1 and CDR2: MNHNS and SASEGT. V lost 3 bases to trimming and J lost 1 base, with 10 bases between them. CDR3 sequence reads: CASSDFPPSYNEQFF. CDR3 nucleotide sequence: TGTGCCAGCAGTGATTTTCCGCCTTCCTACAATGAGCAGTTCTTC.

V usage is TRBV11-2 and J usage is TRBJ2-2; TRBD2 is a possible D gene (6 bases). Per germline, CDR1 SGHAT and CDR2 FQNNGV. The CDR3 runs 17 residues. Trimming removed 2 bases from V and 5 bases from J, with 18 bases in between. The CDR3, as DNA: TGTGCCAGCAGCTTATGGGGGGACCTCGGAGTGACCGGGGAGCTGTTTTTT. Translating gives CASSLWGDLGVTGELFF.

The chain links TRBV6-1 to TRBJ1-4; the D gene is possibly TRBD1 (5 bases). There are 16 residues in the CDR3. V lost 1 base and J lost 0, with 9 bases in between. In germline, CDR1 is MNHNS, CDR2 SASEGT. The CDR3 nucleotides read TGTGCCAGCAGTGAAGGTTTGGGGGCAACTAATGAAAAACTGTTTTTT. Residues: CASSEGLGATNEKLFF.